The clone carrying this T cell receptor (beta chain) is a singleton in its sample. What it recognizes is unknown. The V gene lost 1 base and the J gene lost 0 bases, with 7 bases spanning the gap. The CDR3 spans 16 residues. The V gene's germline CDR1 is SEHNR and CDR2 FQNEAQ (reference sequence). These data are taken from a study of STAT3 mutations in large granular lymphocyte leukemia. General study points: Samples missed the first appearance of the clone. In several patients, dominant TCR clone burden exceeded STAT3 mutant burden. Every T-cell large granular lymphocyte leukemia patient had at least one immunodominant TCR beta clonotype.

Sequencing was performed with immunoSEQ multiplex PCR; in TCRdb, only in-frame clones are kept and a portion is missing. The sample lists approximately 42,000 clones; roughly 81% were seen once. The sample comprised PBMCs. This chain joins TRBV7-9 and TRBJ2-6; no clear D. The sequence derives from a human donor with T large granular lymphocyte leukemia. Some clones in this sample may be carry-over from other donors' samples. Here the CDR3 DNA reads TGTGCCAGCAGCTTAGTAGGGCACTCTGGGGCCAACGTCCTGACTTTC. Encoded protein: CASSLVGHSGANVLTF. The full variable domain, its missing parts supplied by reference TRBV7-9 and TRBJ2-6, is DTGVSQNPRHKITKRGQNVTFRCDPISEHNRLYWYRQTLGQGPEFLTYFQNEAQLEKSRLLSDRFSAERPKGSFSTLEIQRTEQGDSAMYLCASSLVGHSGANVLTFGAGSRLTVL.